A selection of T cell receptor beta chains follows, all from one sample in a study of T cell repertoires in aging, cancer and after chemotherapy. MiXCR, applied by TCRdb to the multiplex PCR reads, yields one record per CDR3 protein. The sample records 8,000 to 10,000 distinct CDR3 sequences, around a quarter being singletons. The sample taken for sequencing was blood. The receptor set was obtained from a human donor in good health. Both conserved end residues are trimmed from each CDR3. The order of the fields is V gene, CDR3 protein.

TRBV29-1 SVRLAVDEQF
TRBV18 ASSPQGIYEQY
TRBV6-4 ASSAARNYGYT
TRBV25-1 ASSVGTDVDTIY
TRBV6-5 ASRPTGGPRGGTGELF
TRBV6-2/TRBV6-3 ASRKDRDHGYT
TRBV29-1 SVRGTTSGVNEQF
TRBV12-3/TRBV12-4 ASSLGDRAEQY
TRBV24-1 ATSEPGNPSGRALEQF
TRBV2 ASQRTSAQETQY
TRBV28 ASSPRLSYNEQF
TRBV7-9 ASSPVVGPSSNQPQH
TRBV7-9 ASSLQARSRANVLT
TRBV5-1 ASAREGGTYEQY
TRBV6-1 ASGGWNNQPQH
TRBV20-1 SAFDGTSGSNEQF
TRBV27 ASKPTGGRLYEQY
TRBV3-2 ASSQGCQPQH
TRBV30 AWSLSNQPQH
TRBV7-3 ASSLGQGTGELF
TRBV30 AWTGTSSFSGANVLT
TRBV28 ASSPTGGTNEKLF
TRBV7-9 ASSRAESTSGS
TRBV12-3/TRBV12-4 ASSPGQAYGYT
TRBV27 ASSLAITGELF
TRBV6-2/TRBV6-3 ASSYESHQPQH
TRBV12-3/TRBV12-4 ASSPIGVGQPQH
TRBV28 ASNPPRGAGTGELF
TRBV6-5 ASRTGGGFGGANVLT
TRBV30 AWGLAGGVTDTQY
TRBV12-3/TRBV12-4 ASSLDGGNTIY
TRBV28 ASRAGGTDTQY
TRBV7-2 ASNLQGARTEAF
TRBV27 ASSDRGYNSPLH
TRBV10-3 AIGTSGETGELF
TRBV5-5 ASSLLADRVVENTIY
TRBV12-3/TRBV12-4 ASTLRGGPTDTQY
TRBV5-4 ASSSSQVYEQY
TRBV28 ASSQPGTSRGEQY
TRBV20-1 SARLAGPRHNEQF
TRBV18 ASSETGTANTGELF
TRBV19 ASNLRGTGGIGELF
TRBV6-5 ASSSGLRVFSSYEQY
TRBV18 ASSPSRVQGANEQY
TRBV6-5 ASSYNQDGTQY
TRBV28 ASNLQDRLQSSEQY
TRBV6-2/TRBV6-3 ATGTSGPYEQY
TRBV12-3/TRBV12-4 ASSLSSPGQQY
TRBV6-2/TRBV6-3 ASSVGGGNYGYT
TRBV6-5 ASSYSQEGGNTIY
TRBV28 ASSPASGNSNQPQH
TRBV20-1 SARSQGKGSGYGYN
TRBV27 ASSQDRGHYGYT